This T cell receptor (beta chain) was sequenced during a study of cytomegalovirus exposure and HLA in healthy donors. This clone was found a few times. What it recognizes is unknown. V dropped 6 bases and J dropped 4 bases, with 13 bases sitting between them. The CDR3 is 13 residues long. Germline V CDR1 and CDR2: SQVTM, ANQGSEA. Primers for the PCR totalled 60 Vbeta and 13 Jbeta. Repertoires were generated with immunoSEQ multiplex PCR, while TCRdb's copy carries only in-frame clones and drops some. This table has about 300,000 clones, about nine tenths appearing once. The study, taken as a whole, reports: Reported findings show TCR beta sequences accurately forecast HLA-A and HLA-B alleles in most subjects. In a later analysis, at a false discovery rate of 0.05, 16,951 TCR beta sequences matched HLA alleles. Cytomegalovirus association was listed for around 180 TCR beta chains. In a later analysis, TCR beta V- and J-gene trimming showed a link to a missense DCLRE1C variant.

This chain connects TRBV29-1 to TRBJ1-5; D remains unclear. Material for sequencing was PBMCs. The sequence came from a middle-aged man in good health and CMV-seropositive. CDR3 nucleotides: TGCAGCGTCACGGACTCTTGGAATCAGCCCCAGCATTTT. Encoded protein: CSVTDSWNQPQHF. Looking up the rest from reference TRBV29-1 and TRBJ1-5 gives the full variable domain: SAVISQKPSRDICQRGTSLTIQCQVDSQVTMMFWYRQQPGQSLTLIATANQGSEATYESGFVIDKFPISRPNLTFSTLTVSNMSPEDSSIYLCSVTDSWNQPQHFGDGTRLSIL.